Sequencing of this TCR beta chain was carried out in a study of T-cell reconstitution after alpha-beta-depleted transplantation in children. Study-level results: After transplant, high TCRbeta diversity at day 60 in some patients arose from surviving recipient T cells and thymic progenitors. Several hundred expanded graft clones reportedly gave rise to the alpha-beta T cells present about two months after transplant.

This CDR3 contains 19 residues. After removal of 3 bases from V and 6 bases from J, the junction contained 14 bases not matched to a gene. CDR1 is LGHNA, CDR2 YNFKEQ, per germline. Points on this clonotype: Its antigen is still unknown.

Unique molecular identifiers were built into the TCRbeta library. TCRdb re-called the PCR reads through MiXCR, storing one row per CDR3 protein. The repertoire holds 77,000 or so distinct CDR3 sequences, with 15% to 20% as singletons. The genes are TRBV4-2 and TRBJ2-1; TRBD2 aligns across 13 bases. The TCR was taken from a male patient aged 2 to 10 who had a stem cell transplant for acute lymphoblastic leukemia, so the T cells may come from the graft donor. The source material was PBMCs, mostly from graft donor cells, sampled 360 days after TCRalphabeta/CD19-depleted stem cell transplant. The CDR3 region has the DNA TGTGCCAGCAGCCAGCCACCCGGGACTAGCGGGAATTGGGGCAATGAGCAGTTCTTC. Protein sequence: CASSQPPGTSGNWGNEQFF.